The next 20 T cell receptor beta chains were all read from a single sample in a study of blood T cells in healthy people across ages (dated by TCRdb to the mid-2010s). Libraries were built with 5' RACE. The data were produced on an Illumina HiSeq 2500. A second PCR of about 6 to 11 cycles was performed with a sample-barcoded 5' primer and a J-beta primer mix. The public reads were reanalyzed by TCRdb: fastp trimming at Q25, MiXCR alignment, in-frame beta chains only. Each record represents a unique CDR3 protein, reported with the most common genes and DNA among its rows. In this sample the table shows 650,000 to 800,000 distinct CDR3 sequences, roughly 44% of which occur a single time. The top ten clonotypes cover around 21% of the sample. Sequencing was performed on blood. The receptors come from a man between 60 and 75 years old in good health.

The chain employs TRBV20-1 and TRBJ1-6; the D is unclear. This CDR3 comprises 16 residues. The V gene lost 2 bases and the J gene lost 0 bases, with 11 bases spanning the gap. Germline V gene sequence: CDR1 DFQATT, CDR2 SNEGSKA (reference sequence). The CDR3 here is CSARLTPNSYNSPLHF. The CDR3 nucleotides read TGCAGTGCTAGACTAACCCCAAACTCCTATAATTCACCCCTCCACTTT.

The V call is TRBV3-1, the J call TRBJ2-2, with a tentative D call TRBD2 (5 bases). V was clipped by 8 bases and J by 5 bases, with 18 bases between them. Germline lookup yields CDR1 LGHDT and CDR2 YNNKEL (reference sequence). CDR3 length: 15 amino acids. The CDR3 nucleotides are TGTGCCAGCGGCGGCCGGGCTGAGGGAACCGGGGAGCTGTTTTTT. Protein product: CASGGRAEGTGELFF.

A few counts support this clonotype. CDR3 protein: CASSQAGVNYGYTF. CDR3 DNA: TGCGCCAGCAGCCAAGCGGGAGTTAACTATGGCTACACCTTC. The chain employs TRBV4-3 and TRBJ1-2; D gene unclear. Germline V CDR1 and CDR2: LGHNA, YSLEER. The V and J ends lost 1 base and 1 base respectively, with 7 bases between them. This CDR3 has 14 amino acids.

This rearrangement joins TRBV29-1 to TRBJ2-5, with a tentative D call TRBD1 (6 bases). This CDR3 is 14 amino acids long. Germline V gene lookup returns CDR1 SQVTM and CDR2 ANQGSEA. This chain's CDR3 is CNTVEQGNQETQYF. CDR3 DNA sequence: TGCAACACCGTAGAACAGGGCAACCAAGAGACCCAGTACTTC.

In this sample, this clonotype turned up a few times. The chain uses TRBV5-1 and TRBJ2-5, with 8 positions matching TRBD2. The DNA end lines up better with TRBJ2-7; the J call may be wrong. Germline V gene lookup returns CDR1 SGHRS and CDR2 YFSETQ. CDR3 length: 15 amino acids. This CDR3 is CASSLSGTRGDEQYF. The DNA for the CDR3 is TGCGCCAGCAGCCTCTCCGGGACTAGAGGGGACGAGCAGTACTTC.

This clonotype was seen repeatedly, ten times or more. The genes are TRBV12-3 or TRBV12-4 and TRBJ2-7, with D perhaps TRBD1 (5 bases). The V gene lost 3 bases and the J gene lost 5 bases, with 8 bases spanning the gap. This CDR3 has 12 residues. As DNA, the CDR3 is TGTGCCAGCAGTTTTCAGGGTAACGAGCAGTACTTC. It translates to CASSFQGNEQYF.

DNA for the CDR3: TGTGCCAGCAGCACGCTAGCGGGGGGCGTAAATAGCTCCTACAATGAGCAGTTCTTC. This sequence encodes CASSTLAGGVNSSYNEQFF. The chain carries TRBV21-1 and TRBJ2-1; the table's D call TRBD2 went unverified against the DNA. TRBV21-1 is tagged as a pseudogene. The CDR3 consists of 19 residues.

This clonotype was detected ten times or more. This sequence joins TRBV7-2 and TRBJ2-4; D ambiguous. The CDR3 spans 15 residues. The V and J ends lost 1 base and 7 bases respectively, with 14 bases between them. Germline V gives CDR1 SGHTA, CDR2 FQGNSA. The DNA of the CDR3 is TGTGCCAGCAGCTTAGGTGGTTCCAAGAGGAACATTCAGTACTTC. Translation gives CASSLGGSKRNIQYF.

Details on this clonotype: At one boundary the junction diverges from the germline segment, which might be a read error. The V and J genes are TRBV14 and TRBJ1-2, with no clear D. Germline values: CDR1 SGHDN, CDR2 FVKESK. CDR3 length equals 15 residues. CDR3 in amino acids: CASSQDLEHYYGYNF. Written as DNA, the CDR3 is TGTGCCAGCAGCCAAGATTTAGAACATTATTATGGCTACAACTTC.

The V and J genes are TRBV3-1 and TRBJ2-1; 8 bases map to TRBD2. Trimming took 3 bases from V and 0 from J; bases not matched to a gene: 7. Germline CDR1 reads LGHDT; CDR2 reads YNNKEL (reference sequence). The CDR3 is 17 residues long. The CDR3 protein is CASSHRSGGASYNEQFF. The CDR3 DNA is TGTGCCAGCAGCCACCGGTCCGGGGGGGCCTCCTACAATGAGCAGTTCTTC.

V usage is TRBV7-2 and J usage is TRBJ2-3, with D hard to call. The CDR3 length is 15 residues. The germline V gene encodes CDR1 SGHTA and CDR2 FQGNSA. Trimming cost V 1 base and J 5 bases, with 13 bases left between them. The CDR3 coding sequence is TGTGCCAGCAGCTTAGTAGGTCTAGATGGAGATACGCAGTATTTT. It translates to CASSLVGLDGDTQYF.

The chain combines TRBV6-6 with TRBJ1-5; D not certain. The V end was cut by 5 bases, the J end by 7 bases, with 12 bases between. Germline lookup yields CDR1 MNHNY and CDR2 SVGAGI (reference sequence). This CDR3 contains 13 residues. The CDR3 region is CASSTGTHQPQHF. The CDR3, as DNA: TGTGCCAGCAGTACGGGAACCCACCAGCCCCAGCATTTT.

This clonotype was seen more than once but under ten times. The V and J genes are TRBV11-1 and TRBJ2-7, with D tentatively TRBD1 (5 bases). Trimming took 0 bases from V and 0 from J, leaving 6 bases between them. Germline lookup yields CDR1 SGHAT and CDR2 FQDESV (reference sequence). CDR3 length: 14 residues. The CDR3 reads CASSLARASYEQYF. CDR3 nucleotides: TGTGCCAGCAGCTTAGCCAGGGCCTCCTACGAGCAGTACTTC.

In its sample, this clonotype was seen once. The rearrangement links TRBV7-2 to TRBJ1-4; TRBD1 matches at 9 bases. The germline V gene has CDR1 SGHTA and CDR2 FQGNSA. J lost 11 bases, V lost 4 bases, and 5 bases had no gene match. CDR3 length: 13 residues. In DNA form, the CDR3 reads TGTGCCAGCAGCTCTCGACAGGGGGTCAAACTGTTTTTT. Protein product: CASSSRQGVKLFF.

This clonotype was seen a few times. The chain's CDR3 is CASTRQGSLLGNEKLFF. CDR3 sequence (DNA): TGTGCCAGCACTCGCCAGGGATCCCTTCTAGGGAATGAAAAACTGTTTTTT. The genes are TRBV11-2 and TRBJ1-4, with D possibly TRBD1 on 5 matching bases. Germline V gene lookup returns CDR1 SGHAT and CDR2 FQNNGV. The V end lost 7 bases, the J end lost 5 bases, and 23 bases lay between the germline ends. CDR3 length: 17 amino acids. The full variable domain, rest sourced from reference TRBV11-2 and TRBJ1-4, is EAGVAQSPRYKIIEKRQSVAFWCNPISGHATLYWYQQILGQGPKLLIQFQNNGVVDDSQLPKDRFSAERLKGVDSTLKIQPAKLEDSAVYLCASTRQGSLLGNEKLFFGSGTQLSVL.

V is TRBV10-3 and J is TRBJ2-7; tentative D call: TRBD1 (6 bases). Trimming left V 2 bases short and J 0 bases short, with 11 bases between. The CDR3 is 15 amino acids. CDR1 ENHRY and CDR2 SYGVKD come from the germline V gene. The CDR3 loop reads CAISETWTDSYEQYF. The DNA of the CDR3 is TGTGCCATCAGTGAGACCTGGACAGACTCCTACGAGCAGTACTTC.

The CDR3 reads CSARESGPFKPQHF. CDR3 DNA: TGCAGTGCTAGAGAGTCCGGACCGTTTAAGCCCCAGCATTTT. The V gene is TRBV20-1, the J gene TRBJ1-5; no clear D gene. Trimming pared 0 bases from V and 8 bases from J, leaving 14 bases between. CDR1 and CDR2 from the germline V gene are DFQATT and SNEGSKA (reference sequence). The CDR3 is 14 residues long.

This clonotype has just a few counts. V is TRBV29-1 and J is TRBJ1-5; D possibly corresponds to TRBD1 (5 bases). Germline CDR1 is SQVTM and CDR2 is ANQGSEA. The CDR3 has 14 amino acids. The V gene lost 4 bases and the J gene lost 0 bases, with 10 bases spanning the gap. The CDR3 here is CSVGGGYSNQPQHF. The CDR3 nucleotides are TGCAGCGTTGGGGGCGGTTATAGCAATCAGCCCCAGCATTTT. Full variable domain (missing parts from reference TRBV29-1 and TRBJ1-5): SAVISQKPSRDICQRGTSLTIQCQVDSQVTMMFWYRQQPGQSLTLIATANQGSEATYESGFVIDKFPISRPNLTFSTLTVSNMSPEDSSIYLCSVGGGYSNQPQHFGDGTRLSIL.

This chain joins TRBV13 and TRBJ2-5; D possibly corresponds to TRBD2 (5 bases). Trimming shortened V by 6 bases and J by 2 bases, and 16 bases separated the two germline ends. The CDR3 spans 15 residues. Germline CDR1 reads PRHDT; CDR2 reads FYEKMQ (reference sequence). CDR3 protein: CASSFEGEMQETQYF. In nucleotides, the CDR3 is TGTGCCAGCAGTTTCGAGGGAGAGATGCAAGAGACCCAGTACTTC.

The table lists this clonotype with many counts. The V and J genes are TRBV4-3 and TRBJ2-6; D is undetermined. This CDR3 spans 17 amino acids. Trimming shortened V by 4 bases and J by 1 base, and 14 bases separated the two germline ends. Germline V lookup: CDR1 LGHNA, CDR2 YSLEER. CDR3 in DNA: TGCGCCAGCAGCCCACAATGGACCGCGTCTGGGGCCAACGTCCTGACTTTC. Amino acid sequence: CASSPQWTASGANVLTF.